This T cell receptor beta chain derives from a study of a mutant IDH1 vaccine in newly diagnosed glioma. Study information: The treated group averaged 40.4 years old and was about 60% male, roughly 38% female. Before enrollment, the patients had been treated with radiotherapy alone, temozolomide alone, or both together. Most of them had received both.

Clones were sequenced by immunoSEQ multiplex PCR, and TCRdb holds only the in-frame ones, with some missing. Counted here are approximately 34,000 clones, approximately 89% occurring once; the ten biggest clones make up under 2.5%. Time point described: week 47, end of study. In the vaccine, a single dose held 300 ug of the mutant IDH1 20-mer peptide, along with topical imiquimod. CDR3 length: 16 residues. Germline V lookup: CDR1 SGHTA, CDR2 FQGNSA. J lost 0 bases, V lost 7 bases, and 9 bases had no gene match. Remarks on this clone: Its antigen is not identified.

Notes on the study in general: The study observed vaccine-induced immune responses in just over 90% of patients.

The V gene is TRBV7-2, the J gene TRBJ2-1; 7 positions match TRBD2. This TCR was sampled from a middle-aged man with glioma. The sample was PBMCs, taken from a glioma patient whose treatment included an IDH1 peptide vaccine. In DNA form, the CDR3 reads TGTGCCAGCACCAAACCTAGCGGCAGCTCCTACAATGAGCAGTTCTTC. It specifies CASTKPSGSSYNEQFF.